This TCR beta chain was obtained from a study of blood T cell repertoires in COVID-19. In this sample, this clone turned up once. Trimming took 2 bases from V and 1 from J, leaving 5 bases between them. CDR1 GTSNPN and CDR2 SVGIG come from the germline V gene (reference sequence). The CDR3 loop spans 12 amino acids. As processed by the authors: Reference gene primer amplification yielded estimated nucleated cell counts. Here immunoSEQ multiplex PCR was the method, and the copy in TCRdb shows in-frame clones only, minus some. The DNA gave D and trimming, while V, J and clone size come from that table. The repertoire includes roughly 130,000 clones, about 80% of them detected once, and 3% sits in the top ten.

The J gene is TRBJ1-1, the V gene TRBV30, with no clear D. Input material: peripheral blood. This TCR was recovered from a woman of 80 years or more with acute or convalescent COVID-19. CDR3 region: CAWSSRNTEAFF. The CDR3 nucleotides read TGTGCCTGGAGTTCGCGGAACACTGAAGCTTTCTTT.